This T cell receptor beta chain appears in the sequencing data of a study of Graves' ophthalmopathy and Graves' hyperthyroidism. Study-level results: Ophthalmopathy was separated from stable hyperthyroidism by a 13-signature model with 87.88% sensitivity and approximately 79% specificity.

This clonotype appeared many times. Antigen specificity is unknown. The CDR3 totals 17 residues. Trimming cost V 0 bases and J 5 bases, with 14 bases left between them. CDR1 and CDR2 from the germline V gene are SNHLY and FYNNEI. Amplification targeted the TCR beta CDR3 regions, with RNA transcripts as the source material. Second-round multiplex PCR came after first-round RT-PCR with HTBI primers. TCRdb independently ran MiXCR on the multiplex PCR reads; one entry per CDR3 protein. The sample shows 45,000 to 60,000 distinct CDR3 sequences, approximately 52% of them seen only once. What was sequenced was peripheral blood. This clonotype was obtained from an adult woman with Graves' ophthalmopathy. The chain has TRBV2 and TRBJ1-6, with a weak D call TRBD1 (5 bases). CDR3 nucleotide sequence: TGTGCCAGCAGTGAAGCGCTTCTAGGGACCAATAATTCACCCCTCCACTTT. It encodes CASSEALLGTNNSPLHF.